One sample yielded the 7 T cell receptor beta chains listed below, sequenced in a study of blood T cell repertoires in COVID-19. Profiling relied on immunoSEQ multiplex PCR, and the TCRdb table lists in-frame clones only, not all of them. The sample consists of about 120,000 clones, 65% to 90% of them appearing once. The sample consisted of peripheral blood. These TCRs come from a human donor in a cohort sampled during active COVID-19.

This clone has more than one count but fewer than ten. The CDR3 protein is CASSQDPRGTGELFF. CDR3 DNA sequence: TGTGCCAGCAGCCAAGATCCAAGGGGGACCGGGGAGCTGTTTTTT. This chain connects TRBV3-1 (or the pseudogene TRBV3-2) to TRBJ2-2, with D perhaps matching TRBD1 (6 bases). The V gene's germline CDR1 is LGHDT and CDR2 YNNKEL (reference sequence). The CDR3 has 15 residues. V was shortened by 0 bases and J by 5 bases, with 10 bases between the two germline ends.

For this clone: One junction end disagrees with the germline gene, perhaps due to a read error. CDR3 region: CASSHSGAGTGELFF. The CDR3 DNA reads as TGTGCCAGCAGTCACTCAGGGGCTGGCACCGGGGAGCTGTTTTTT. V usage is TRBV6-5 and J usage is TRBJ2-2, with TRBD1 as a possible D gene (6 bases). CDR1 is MNHEY and CDR2 is SVGAGI in the germline V gene. The CDR3 has 15 amino acids.

To note about this clone: Other DNA sequences of this sample code for an identical CDR3. The V gene is TRBV20-1, the J gene TRBJ2-7; D not resolved. There are 11 residues in the CDR3. Germline V lookup: CDR1 DFQATT, CDR2 SNEGSKA (reference sequence). V lost 2 bases to trimming and J lost 5 bases, with 7 bases between them. The CDR3 is CSARSGHEQYF. As DNA, the CDR3 is TGCAGTGCTAGATCCGGTCACGAGCAGTACTTC.

The V gene is TRBV3-1 (or the pseudogene TRBV3-2), the J gene TRBJ1-2; D unresolved. V was cut by 1 base and J by 6 bases, with 3 bases left in between. Germline V lookup: CDR1 LGHDT, CDR2 YNNKEL (reference sequence). The CDR3 extends over 11 amino acids. In nucleotides, the CDR3 is TGTGCCAGCAGCCAAGCGGATGGCTACACCTTC. Amino acids: CASSQADGYTF.

The V and J genes are TRBV29-1 and TRBJ2-2, with unresolved D. V was pared by 5 bases and J by 4 bases, with 11 bases between. Germline loops: CDR1 SQVTM, CDR2 ANQGSEA. The CDR3 covers 13 residues. The CDR3 coding sequence is TGCAGCGTTACAGACAACCTCACCGGGGAGCTGTTTTTT. Translated, it gives CSVTDNLTGELFF.

This clone was observed a few times. The chain couples TRBV29-1 to TRBJ1-5; no reliable D call. Trimming pared 6 bases from V and 6 bases from J, leaving 18 bases between. The germline V gene has CDR1 SQVTM and CDR2 ANQGSEA. CDR3 size: 14 residues. This CDR3 reads CSVSLHGRGQPQHF. Written as DNA, the CDR3 is TGCAGCGTCTCCCTACATGGACGGGGTCAGCCCCAGCATTTT. Complete variable domain (other parts from reference TRBV29-1 and TRBJ1-5): SAVISQKPSRDICQRGTSLTIQCQVDSQVTMMFWYRQQPGQSLTLIATANQGSEATYESGFVIDKFPISRPNLTFSTLTVSNMSPEDSSIYLCSVSLHGRGQPQHFGDGTRLSIL.

The chain has TRBV11-2 and TRBJ2-7; D is possibly TRBD2 (6 bases). V was clipped by 6 bases and J by 2 bases, with 14 bases between them. Germline V lookup: CDR1 SGHAT, CDR2 FQNNGV. This CDR3 is 14 amino acids long. The CDR3 protein is CASSIEWGAYEQYF. The CDR3 nucleotides are TGTGCCAGCAGTATAGAGTGGGGGGCCTACGAGCAGTACTTC.